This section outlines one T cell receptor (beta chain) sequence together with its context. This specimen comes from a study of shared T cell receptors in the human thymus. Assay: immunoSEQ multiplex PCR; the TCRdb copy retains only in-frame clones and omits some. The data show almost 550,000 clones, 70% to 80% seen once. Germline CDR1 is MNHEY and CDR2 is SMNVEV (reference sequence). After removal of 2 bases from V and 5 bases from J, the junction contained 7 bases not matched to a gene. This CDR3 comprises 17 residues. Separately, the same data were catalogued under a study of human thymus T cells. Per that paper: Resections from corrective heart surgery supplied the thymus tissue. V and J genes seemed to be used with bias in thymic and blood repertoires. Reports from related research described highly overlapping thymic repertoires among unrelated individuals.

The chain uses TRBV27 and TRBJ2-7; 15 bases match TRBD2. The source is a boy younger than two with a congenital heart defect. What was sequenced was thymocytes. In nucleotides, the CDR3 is TGTGCCAGCAGTTTAAGGACTAGCGGGAGGGCCAGGGACGAGCAGTACTTC. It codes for CASSLRTSGRARDEQYF.